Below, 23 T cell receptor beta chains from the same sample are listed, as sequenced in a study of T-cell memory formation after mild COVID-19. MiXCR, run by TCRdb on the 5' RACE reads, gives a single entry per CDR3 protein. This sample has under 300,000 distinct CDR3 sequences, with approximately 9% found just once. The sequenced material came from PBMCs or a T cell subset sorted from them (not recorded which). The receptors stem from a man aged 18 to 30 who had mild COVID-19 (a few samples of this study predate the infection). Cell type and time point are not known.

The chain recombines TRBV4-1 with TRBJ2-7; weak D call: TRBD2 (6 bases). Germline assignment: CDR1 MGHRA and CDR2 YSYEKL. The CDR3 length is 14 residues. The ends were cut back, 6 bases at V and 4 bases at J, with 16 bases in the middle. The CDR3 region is CASRNPGGGYEQYF. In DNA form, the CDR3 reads TGCGCCAGCAGAAACCCCGGGGGAGGTTACGAGCAGTACTTC.

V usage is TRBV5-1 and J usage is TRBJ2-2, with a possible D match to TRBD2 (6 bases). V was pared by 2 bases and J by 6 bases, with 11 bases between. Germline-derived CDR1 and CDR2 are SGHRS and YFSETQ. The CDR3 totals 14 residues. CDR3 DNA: TGCGCCAGCAGCTTTGGAGGGATCGCCGGGGAGCTGTTTTTT. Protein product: CASSFGGIAGELFF.

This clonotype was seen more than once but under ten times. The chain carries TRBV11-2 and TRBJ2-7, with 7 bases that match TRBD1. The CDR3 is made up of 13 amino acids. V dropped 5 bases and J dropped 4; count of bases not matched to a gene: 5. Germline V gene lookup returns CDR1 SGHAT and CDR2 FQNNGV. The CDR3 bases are TGTGCCAGCAGCGCCTCGACAGGGTACGAGCAGTACTTC. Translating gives CASSASTGYEQYF.

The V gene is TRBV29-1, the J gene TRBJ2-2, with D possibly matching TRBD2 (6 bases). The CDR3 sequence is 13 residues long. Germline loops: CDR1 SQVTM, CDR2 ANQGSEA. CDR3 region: CSPRGLNTGELFF. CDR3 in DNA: TGCAGTCCGCGGGGACTTAACACCGGGGAGCTGTTTTTT.

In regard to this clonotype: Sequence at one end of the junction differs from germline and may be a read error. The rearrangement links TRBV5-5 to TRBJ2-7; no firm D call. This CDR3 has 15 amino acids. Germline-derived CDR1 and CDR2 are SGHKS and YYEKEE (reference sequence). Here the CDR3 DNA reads TGTGCCAGCAGGTTGGCCGTATTGGCAGGCTACGAGCAGTACTTC. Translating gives CASRLAVLAGYEQYF.

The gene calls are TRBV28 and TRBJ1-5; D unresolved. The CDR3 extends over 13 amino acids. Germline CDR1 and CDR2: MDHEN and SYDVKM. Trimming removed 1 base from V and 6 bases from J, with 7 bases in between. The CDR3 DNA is TGTGCCAGCAGTTTATCCTCGGCTCAGCCCCAGCATTTT. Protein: CASSLSSAQPQHF.

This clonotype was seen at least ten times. This CDR3 is CASSERVPPYEQYF. The CDR3 DNA sequence: TGTGCCAGCAGTGAACGGGTCCCACCCTACGAGCAGTACTTC. The rearrangement joins TRBV25-1 to TRBJ2-7, with D unresolved. CDR3 length: 14 amino acids. Per the germline V gene, CDR1 is MGHDK and CDR2 is SYGVNS. Deletions cut 2 bases from V and 2 bases from J, with 10 bases between.

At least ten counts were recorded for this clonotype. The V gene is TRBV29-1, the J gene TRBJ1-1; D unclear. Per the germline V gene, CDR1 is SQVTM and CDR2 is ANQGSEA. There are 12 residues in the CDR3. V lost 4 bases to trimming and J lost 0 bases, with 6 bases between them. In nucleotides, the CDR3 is TGCAGCGTTGCCCCCATGAACACTGAAGCTTTCTTT. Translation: CSVAPMNTEAFF.

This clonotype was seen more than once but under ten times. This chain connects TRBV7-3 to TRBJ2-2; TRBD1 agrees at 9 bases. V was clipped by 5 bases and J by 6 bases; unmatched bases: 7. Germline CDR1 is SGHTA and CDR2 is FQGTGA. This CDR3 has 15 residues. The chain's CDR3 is CASSTRDRESGELFF. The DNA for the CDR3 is TGTGCCAGCAGCACCCGGGACAGGGAATCCGGGGAGCTGTTTTTT.

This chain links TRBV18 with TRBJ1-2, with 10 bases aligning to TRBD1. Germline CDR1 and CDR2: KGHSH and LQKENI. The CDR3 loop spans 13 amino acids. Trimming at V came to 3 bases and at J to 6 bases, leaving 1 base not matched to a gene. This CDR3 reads CASSPGQGNGYTF. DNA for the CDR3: TGTGCCAGCTCACCGGGACAGGGGAATGGCTACACCTTC.

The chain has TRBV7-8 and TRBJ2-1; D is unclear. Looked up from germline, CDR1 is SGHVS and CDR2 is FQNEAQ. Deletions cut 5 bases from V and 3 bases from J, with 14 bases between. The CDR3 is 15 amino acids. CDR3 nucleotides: TGTGCCAGCAGCCCCCGCCCGGCCAGCTACAATGAGCAGTTCTTC. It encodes CASSPRPASYNEQFF.

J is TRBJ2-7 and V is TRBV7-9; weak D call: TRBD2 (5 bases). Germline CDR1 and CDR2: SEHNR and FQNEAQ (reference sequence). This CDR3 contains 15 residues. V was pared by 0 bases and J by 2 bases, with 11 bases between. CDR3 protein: CASSLATGSTYEQYV. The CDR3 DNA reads TGTGCCAGCAGCTTAGCTACGGGGTCCACCTACGAGCAGTACGTC.

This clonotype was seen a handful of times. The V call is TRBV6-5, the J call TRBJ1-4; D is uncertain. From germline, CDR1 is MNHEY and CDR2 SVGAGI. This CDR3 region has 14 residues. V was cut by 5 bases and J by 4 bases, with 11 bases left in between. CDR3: CASSRRAGNEKLFF. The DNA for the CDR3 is TGTGCCAGCAGTAGGCGGGCGGGTAATGAAAAACTGTTTTTT.

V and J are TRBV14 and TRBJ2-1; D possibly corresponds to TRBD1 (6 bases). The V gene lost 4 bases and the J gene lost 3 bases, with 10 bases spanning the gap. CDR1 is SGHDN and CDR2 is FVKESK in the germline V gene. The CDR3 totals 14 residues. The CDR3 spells CASSRPDSYNEQFF. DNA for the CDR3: TGTGCCAGCAGCCGTCCGGACAGCTACAATGAGCAGTTCTTC. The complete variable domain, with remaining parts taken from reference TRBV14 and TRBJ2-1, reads EAGVTQFPSHSVIEKGQTVTLRCDPISGHDNLYWYRRVMGKEIKFLLHFVKESKQDESGMPNNRFLAERTGGTYSTLKVQPAELEDSGVYFCASSRPDSYNEQFFGPGTRLTVL.

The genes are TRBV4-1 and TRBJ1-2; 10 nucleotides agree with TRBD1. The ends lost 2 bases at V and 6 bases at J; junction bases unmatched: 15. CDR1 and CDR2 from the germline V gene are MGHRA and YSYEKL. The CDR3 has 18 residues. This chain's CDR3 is CASSQPRDRGSLNDGYTF. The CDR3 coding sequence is TGCGCCAGCAGCCAACCGCGGGACAGGGGTAGTTTGAATGATGGCTACACCTTC.

The CDR3 bases are TGTGCCAGCAGTAAGGGGGCTTCGAACACTGAAGCTTTCTTT. Protein sequence: CASSKGASNTEAFF. This chain uses TRBV12-3 or TRBV12-4 with TRBJ1-1, with 7 bases matching TRBD1. V trimming: 5 bases; J trimming: 1 base; junction bases outside the gene matches: 4. The CDR3 runs to 14 residues.

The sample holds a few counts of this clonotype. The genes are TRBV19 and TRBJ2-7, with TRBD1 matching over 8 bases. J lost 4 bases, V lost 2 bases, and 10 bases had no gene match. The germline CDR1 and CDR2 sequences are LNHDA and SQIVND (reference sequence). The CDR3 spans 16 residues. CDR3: CASSIRTGTGLYEQYF. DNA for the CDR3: TGTGCCAGTAGTATACGGACCGGGACAGGCTTATACGAGCAGTACTTC.

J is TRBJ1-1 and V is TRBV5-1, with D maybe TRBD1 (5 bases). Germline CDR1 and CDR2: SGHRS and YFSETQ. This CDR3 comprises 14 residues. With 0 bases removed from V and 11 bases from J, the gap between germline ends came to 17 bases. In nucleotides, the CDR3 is TGCGCCAGCAGCTTGGGTGCAATGGAGGGGTCTGCTTTCTTT. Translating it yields CASSLGAMEGSAFF.

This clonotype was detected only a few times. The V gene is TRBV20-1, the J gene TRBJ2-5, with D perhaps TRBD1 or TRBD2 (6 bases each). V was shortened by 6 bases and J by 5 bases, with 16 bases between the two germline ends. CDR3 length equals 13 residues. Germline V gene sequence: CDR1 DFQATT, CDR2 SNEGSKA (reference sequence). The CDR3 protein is CSAPRRGSETQYF. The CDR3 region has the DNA TGCAGTGCCCCCCGGAGGGGGTCCGAGACCCAGTACTTC.

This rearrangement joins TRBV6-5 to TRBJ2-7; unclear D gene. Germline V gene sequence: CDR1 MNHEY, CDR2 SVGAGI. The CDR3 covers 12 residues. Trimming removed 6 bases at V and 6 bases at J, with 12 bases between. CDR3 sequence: CASSLASGEQYF. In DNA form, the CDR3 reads TGTGCCAGCAGCCTCGCTTCGGGCGAGCAGTACTTC.

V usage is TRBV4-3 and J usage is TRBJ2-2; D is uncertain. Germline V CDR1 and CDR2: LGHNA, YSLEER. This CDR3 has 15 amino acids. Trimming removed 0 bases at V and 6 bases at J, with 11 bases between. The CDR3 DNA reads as TGCGCCAGCAGCCAAGATACCCCCCAGGCCGGGGAGCTGTTTTTT. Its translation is CASSQDTPQAGELFF.

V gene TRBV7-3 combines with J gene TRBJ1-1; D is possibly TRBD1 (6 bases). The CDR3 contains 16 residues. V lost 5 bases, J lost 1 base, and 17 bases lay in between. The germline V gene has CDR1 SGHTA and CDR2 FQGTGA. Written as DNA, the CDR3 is TGTGCCAGCAGCCCCCGACAGGTGGGGACGAACACTGAAGCTTTCTTT. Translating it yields CASSPRQVGTNTEAFF.

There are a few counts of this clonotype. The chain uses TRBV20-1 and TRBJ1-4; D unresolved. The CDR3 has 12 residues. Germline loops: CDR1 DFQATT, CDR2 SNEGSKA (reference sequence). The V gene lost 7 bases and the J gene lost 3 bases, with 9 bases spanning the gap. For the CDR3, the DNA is TGCAGTGTTTCGGACTCTAATGAAAAACTGTTTTTT. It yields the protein CSVSDSNEKLFF.